A selection of T cell receptor beta chains follows, all from one sample in a study of Ad26.COV2.S vaccination and SARS-CoV-2 variants. Repertoires were generated with immunoSEQ multiplex PCR, while TCRdb's copy carries only in-frame clones and drops some. The table has hundreds of thousands of clones, 87% seen once. Here the sequenced sample was peripheral blood, taken in a trial of Ad26.COV2.S vaccine versus placebo. The receptor source for this set is a person between 18 and 65 years old who received the Ad26.COV2.S COVID-19 vaccine or a placebo. Each CDR3 is given with its conserved first and last residue. Each record gives: V gene, clone size, J gene, D gene, CDR3 DNA, CDR3 protein. A D gene is named only where the DNA matches it firmly. Some rows mark clone size as missing; the rest say once, few, many or name a class of expanded clone.

V gene: TRBV7-9
clone size: .
J gene: TRBJ2-3
D gene: .
CDR3 DNA: TGTGCCAGCAGCTTGGGACACAGCACAGATACGCAGTATTTT
CDR3 protein: CASSLGHSTDTQYF

V gene: TRBV20-1
clone size: .
J gene: TRBJ1-1
D gene: .
CDR3 DNA: TGCAGTGCTGGGGGGACTGAAGCTTTCTTT
CDR3 protein: CSAGGTEAFF

V gene: TRBV5-6
clone size: .
J gene: TRBJ2-7
D gene: .
CDR3 DNA: TGTGCCAGCAGCTTGGCCTACGGCCGAACCTACGAGCAGTACTTC
CDR3 protein: CASSLAYGRTYEQYF

V gene: TRBV7-9
clone size: few
J gene: TRBJ1-1
D gene: .
CDR3 DNA: TGTGCCAGCAGCTTGGGAACTGAAGCTTTCTTT
CDR3 protein: CASSLGTEAFF

V gene: TRBV27
clone size: once
J gene: TRBJ2-2
D gene: .
CDR3 DNA: TGTGCCAGCAGTTTAGAGAGTTGGAACACCGGGGAGCTGTTTTTT
CDR3 protein: CASSLESWNTGELFF

V gene: TRBV3-1/TRBV3-2
clone size: .
J gene: TRBJ2-7
D gene: .
CDR3 DNA: TGTGCCAGCAGCCCAACCCCCAACTCCTACGAGCAGTACTTC
CDR3 protein: CASSPTPNSYEQYF

V gene: TRBV5-1
clone size: .
J gene: TRBJ2-3
D gene: TRBD1
CDR3 DNA: TGCGCCAGCAGCTTGGGACAGGGGGCCATCACAGATACGCAGTATTTT
CDR3 protein: CASSLGQGAITDTQYF

V gene: TRBV5-1
clone size: .
J gene: TRBJ1-1
D gene: .
CDR3 DNA: TGCGCCAGCAGCTTGGTCGGGGGGAACACTGAAGCTTTCTTT
CDR3 protein: CASSLVGGNTEAFF

V gene: TRBV4-2
clone size: .
J gene: TRBJ2-5
D gene: .
CDR3 DNA: TGTGCCAGCAGCCAAGACCCCGGCTCCATGGTGGCCCAGTACTTC
CDR3 protein: CASSQDPGSMVAQYF

V gene: TRBV6-5
clone size: .
J gene: TRBJ2-7
D gene: .
CDR3 DNA: TGTGCCAGCAGTTTCGGGGGCGAGCAGTACTTC
CDR3 protein: CASSFGGEQYF

V gene: TRBV21-1
clone size: .
J gene: TRBJ2-7
D gene: .
CDR3 DNA: TGTGCCAGCAAAGGGCAGGGCGGTGACTACGAGCAGTACTTC
CDR3 protein: CASKGQGGDYEQYF

V gene: TRBV27
clone size: .
J gene: TRBJ1-2
D gene: .
CDR3 DNA: TGTGCCAGCCGCAAAGAGAGTGGGCTTAGGGCAGCGCCTAACTATGGCTACACCTTC
CDR3 protein: CASRKESGLRAAPNYGYTF

V gene: TRBV2
clone size: .
J gene: TRBJ2-7
D gene: .
CDR3 DNA: TGTGCCAGCAGTTCTGACAGGTTCCAAGGGGACTACGAGCAGTACTTC
CDR3 protein: CASSSDRFQGDYEQYF

V gene: TRBV5-4
clone size: .
J gene: TRBJ1-4
D gene: TRBD1
CDR3 DNA: TGTGCCAGCAGCAAACAGGGGGGCGCTAATGAAAAACTGTTTTTT
CDR3 protein: CASSKQGGANEKLFF

V gene: TRBV30
clone size: .
J gene: TRBJ2-7
D gene: .
CDR3 DNA: TGTGCCTCCAATACGGGGCTCGGGCAGTACTTC
CDR3 protein: CASNTGLGQYF

V gene: TRBV7-2
clone size: .
J gene: TRBJ1-1
D gene: .
CDR3 DNA: TGTGCCAGCAGGACCCAACTGACAGCGGGCACTGAAGCTTTCTTT
CDR3 protein: CASRTQLTAGTEAFF

V gene: TRBV5-1
clone size: .
J gene: TRBJ1-1
D gene: .
CDR3 DNA: TGCGCCAGCAGCGATCAGCTTGGGGCTGAAGCTTTCTTT
CDR3 protein: CASSDQLGAEAFF

V gene: TRBV6-5
clone size: .
J gene: TRBJ2-5
D gene: .
CDR3 DNA: TGTGCCAGCAGGGAGGGGGGCTCCCGAGAGACCCAGTACTTC
CDR3 protein: CASREGGSRETQYF

V gene: TRBV19
clone size: .
J gene: TRBJ1-2
D gene: .
CDR3 DNA: TGTGCCAGTAGCTGGGGACGCCGAGCGCTCACCTTC
CDR3 protein: CASSWGRRALTF

V gene: TRBV5-6
clone size: .
J gene: TRBJ2-2
D gene: .
CDR3 DNA: TGTGCCAGCAGCTTGTATGGTTGGCAGGGTAACACCGGGGAGCTGTTTTTT
CDR3 protein: CASSLYGWQGNTGELFF

V gene: TRBV6-5
clone size: .
J gene: TRBJ1-1
D gene: .
CDR3 DNA: TGTGCCAGCAGTTTTAACGGGCTGAACACTGAAGCTTTCTTT
CDR3 protein: CASSFNGLNTEAFF

V gene: TRBV7-3
clone size: .
J gene: TRBJ1-1
D gene: TRBD1
CDR3 DNA: TGTGCCAGCAGCTCCCTGGACAGGGGGCAGGACACTGAAGCTTTCTTT
CDR3 protein: CASSSLDRGQDTEAFF

V gene: TRBV5-1
clone size: .
J gene: TRBJ1-2
D gene: .
CDR3 DNA: TGCGCCAGCAGCTTGCCCCTCGGGGGGGGGAAATTCAACTATGGCTACACCTTC
CDR3 protein: CASSLPLGGGKFNYGYTF

V gene: TRBV9
clone size: .
J gene: TRBJ2-7
D gene: .
CDR3 DNA: TGTGCCAGCAGCGCGGGCAGGGGCGGCTACGAGCAGTACTTC
CDR3 protein: CASSAGRGGYEQYF

V gene: TRBV9
clone size: .
J gene: TRBJ1-1
D gene: .
CDR3 DNA: TGTGCCAGCAGCGTAGAAGGGCTCACTGAAGCTTTCTTT
CDR3 protein: CASSVEGLTEAFF

V gene: TRBV6-5
clone size: .
J gene: TRBJ1-5
D gene: .
CDR3 DNA: TGTGCCAGCAGTCACAGAGGTCAGCCCCAGCATTTT
CDR3 protein: CASSHRGQPQHF

V gene: TRBV4-2
clone size: few
J gene: TRBJ2-3
D gene: .
CDR3 DNA: TGTGCCAGCAGCCAAGACCGCCAAATCACAGATACGCAGTATTTT
CDR3 protein: CASSQDRQITDTQYF

V gene: TRBV5-4
clone size: .
J gene: TRBJ1-5
D gene: TRBD1
CDR3 DNA: TGTGCCACCTCCAGACAGGGCACTCGGGTGGGCAATCAGCCCCAGCATTTT
CDR3 protein: CATSRQGTRVGNQPQHF

V gene: TRBV19
clone size: .
J gene: TRBJ1-2
D gene: .
CDR3 DNA: TGTGCCAGTAGTGTGGGTGGGGTGGTCACTTACAGAGGCTACACCTTC
CDR3 protein: CASSVGGVVTYRGYTF

V gene: TRBV7-9
clone size: .
J gene: TRBJ2-7
D gene: TRBD1
CDR3 DNA: TGTGCCAGCAGCAAAGGACAGGGGGCTATATGGGAGCAGTACTTC
CDR3 protein: CASSKGQGAIWEQYF

V gene: TRBV19
clone size: .
J gene: TRBJ1-2
D gene: .
CDR3 DNA: TGTGCCGCCGGTGGGGGGCGCGGCTATGGCTACACCTTC
CDR3 protein: CAAGGGRGYGYTF

V gene: TRBV5-1
clone size: .
J gene: TRBJ2-3
D gene: .
CDR3 DNA: TGCGCCAGCAGCTTGGACACAAGGTCGGAGGGTAGCGCAGATACGCAGTATTTT
CDR3 protein: CASSLDTRSEGSADTQYF

V gene: TRBV9
clone size: once
J gene: TRBJ1-1
D gene: .
CDR3 DNA: TGTGCCAGCAGCTCAGGCCTCACGGGGAACACTGAAGCTTTCTTT
CDR3 protein: CASSSGLTGNTEAFF

V gene: TRBV7-2
clone size: .
J gene: TRBJ1-2
D gene: .
CDR3 DNA: TGTGCCAGCAGCCTAGGGCACAGGGCCCCCATGGGAGGCTACACCTTC
CDR3 protein: CASSLGHRAPMGGYTF

V gene: TRBV5-1
clone size: .
J gene: TRBJ1-6
D gene: .
CDR3 DNA: TGCGCCAGCAGCTTGGGGGGGGCGGATTCACCCCTCCACTTT
CDR3 protein: CASSLGGADSPLHF

V gene: TRBV24-1
clone size: .
J gene: TRBJ2-7
D gene: .
CDR3 DNA: TGTGCCACCAGTTTGAGCTACGAGCAGTACTTC
CDR3 protein: CATSLSYEQYF